This T cell receptor (beta chain) is from a study of post-analysis software for immune sequencing data. As regards this clonotype: Its specificity is not known.

General study points: Same-batch preparations were strongly co-clustered by F measure. Controls showed lower frequencies than patients for roughly 5 TRBV segments, and TRBV5-6, TRBV5-1 and TRBV20-1 were among these. The study found significantly lower normalized Chao1 diversity in multiple sclerosis patients than in controls.

Unique molecular identifiers featured in each of the TCR beta cDNA libraries. TCRdb reprocessed the PCR reads with MiXCR, giving one entry per CDR3 protein. The sample holds a few hundred thousand distinct CDR3 sequences, approximately 37% seen once. Germline V CDR1 and CDR2: MGHDK, SYGVNS. The CDR3 has 15 residues. Trimming took off 3 bases at V and 4 bases at J, with 15 bases between the two ends. The chain links TRBV25-1 to TRBJ1-2, with unresolved D. This TCR came from a girl aged 2-10 years with multiple sclerosis. The source material was blood. The CDR3 loop reads CASSDPSTTRYGYTF. Written as DNA, the CDR3 is TGTGCCAGCAGTGACCCATCGACAACTCGCTATGGCTACACCTTC.